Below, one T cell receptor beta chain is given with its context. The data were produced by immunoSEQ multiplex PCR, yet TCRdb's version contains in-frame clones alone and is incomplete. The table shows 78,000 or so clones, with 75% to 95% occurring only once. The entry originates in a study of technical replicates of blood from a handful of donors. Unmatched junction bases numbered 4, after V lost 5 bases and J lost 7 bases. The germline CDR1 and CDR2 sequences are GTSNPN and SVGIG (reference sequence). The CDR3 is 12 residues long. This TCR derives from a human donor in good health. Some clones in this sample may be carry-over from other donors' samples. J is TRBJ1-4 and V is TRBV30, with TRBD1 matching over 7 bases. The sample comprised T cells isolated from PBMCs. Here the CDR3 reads CAWARGVEKLFF. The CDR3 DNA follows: TGTGCCTGGGCCAGGGGGGTTGAAAAACTGTTTTTT. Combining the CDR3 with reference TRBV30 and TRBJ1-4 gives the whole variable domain SQTIHQWPATLVQPVGSPLSLECTVEGTSNPNLYWYRQAAGRGLQLLFYSVGIGQISSEVPQNLSASRPQDRQFILSSKKLLLSDSGFYLCAWARGVEKLFFGSGTQLSVL.